The source of this T cell receptor (beta chain) is a study of early T cells in non-severe SARS-CoV-2 infection. The overall study: The input, bulk RNA from unsorted whole blood, was sequenced, and chains were unpaired.

Individual cDNA molecules received unique molecular identifiers during library preparation. In TCRdb, the 5' RACE reads were re-called with MiXCR into one record per CDR3 protein. The sample lists 35,000 to 45,000 distinct CDR3 sequences; roughly an eighth were seen once. Germline V gives CDR1 SEHNR, CDR2 FQNEAQ (reference sequence). The trim removed 1 base at V and 5 bases at J, leaving 1 base unmatched. This CDR3 has 13 residues. This clonotype showed up many times. The chain recombines TRBV7-9 with TRBJ2-5; 7 bases agree with TRBD1. Sequencing was performed on whole blood. The TCR originated in an adult who was a healthcare worker with PCR-confirmed SARS-CoV-2 infection or an uninfected control (not recorded which). For the CDR3, the DNA is TGTGCCAGCAGCTTAGTACAGGGGGAGACCCAGTACTTC. Translating it yields CASSLVQGETQYF.